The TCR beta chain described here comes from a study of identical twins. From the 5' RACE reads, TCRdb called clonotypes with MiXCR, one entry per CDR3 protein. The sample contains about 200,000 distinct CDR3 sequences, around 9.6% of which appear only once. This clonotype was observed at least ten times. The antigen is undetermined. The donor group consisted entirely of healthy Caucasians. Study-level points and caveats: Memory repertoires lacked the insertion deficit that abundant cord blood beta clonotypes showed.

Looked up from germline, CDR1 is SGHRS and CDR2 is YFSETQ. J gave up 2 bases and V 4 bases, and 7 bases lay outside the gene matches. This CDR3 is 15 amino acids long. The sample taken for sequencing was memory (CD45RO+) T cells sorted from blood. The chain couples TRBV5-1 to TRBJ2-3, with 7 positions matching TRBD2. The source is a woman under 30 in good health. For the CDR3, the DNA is TGCGCCAGCAGCCTACTAGCGACTTACACAGATACGCAGTATTTT. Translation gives CASSLLATYTDTQYF.